The rows below give T cell receptor beta chains drawn from one sample of a study of T cell responses to AZD1222 COVID-19 vaccine. Sequencing used immunoSEQ multiplex PCR; TCRdb keeps in-frame clones, though not all of them. The sample shows about 150,000 clones, 70% to 90% of them seen only once. The sequencing used peripheral blood, collected on day 0 of AZD1222 vaccination. The receptors come from an adult in good health. The CDR3 runs from the conserved cysteine through the conserved F or W. D genes are given only for firm matches. The size field is filled for only some rows; it gives once, few, many or a size class.

>TRBJ2-1|TRBV7-2|TRBD2|NA
CASSLGSSGYNEQFF
TGTGCCAGCAGCTTAGGGTCTAGCGGCTACAATGAGCAGTTCTTC
>TRBJ2-5|TRBV2|NA|NA
CASSGRDRETQYF
TGTGCCAGCAGTGGGAGGGACAGAGAGACCCAGTACTTC
>TRBJ1-1|TRBV7-9|NA|NA
CASSKQGNTEAFF
TGTGCCAGCAGCAAGCAGGGGAACACTGAAGCTTTCTTT
>TRBJ2-1|TRBV7-2|TRBD2|NA
CASSTRTSGTRDEQFF
TGTGCCAGCAGCACCCGGACTAGCGGGACCCGGGATGAGCAGTTCTTC
>TRBJ2-1|TRBV28|TRBD2|NA
CASTPLGGRGQTSGKSTQEQFF
TGTGCCAGCACACCCCTTGGAGGGAGGGGGCAAACTAGCGGGAAGTCCACGCAGGAGCAGTTCTTC
>TRBJ2-5|TRBV6-5|TRBD1|NA
CASSSSGGRETQYF
TGTGCCAGCAGTTCCTCAGGGGGCCGGGAGACCCAGTACTTC
>TRBJ2-5|TRBV28|NA|NA
CASSLPDSYQETQYF
TGTGCCAGCAGTTTACCGGACAGCTACCAAGAGACCCAGTACTTC
>TRBJ2-5|TRBV19|TRBD1|NA
CASSSRQGRETQYF
TGTGCCAGTAGTTCACGACAGGGCCGAGAGACCCAGTACTTC
>TRBJ2-7|TRBV6-2/TRBV6-3|NA|NA
CASSYRAGGTYYEQYF
TGTGCCAGCAGTTATCGGGCAGGGGGGACCTACTACGAGCAGTACTTC
>TRBJ2-7|TRBV18|TRBD2|NA
CASSPTIAGLNSYEQYF
TGTGCCAGCTCGCCGACAATAGCGGGCCTCAACTCCTACGAGCAGTACTTC
>TRBJ1-5|TRBV2|TRBD1|NA
CASAQGAFQPQHF
TGTGCCAGCGCCCAGGGGGCGTTTCAGCCCCAGCATTTT
>TRBJ1-6|TRBV28|NA|NA
CASRRYFTNSPLHF
TGTGCCAGCAGGCGCTACTTTACCAATTCACCCCTCCACTTT
>TRBJ1-1|TRBV18|NA|NA
CASSPDPGTVNTEAFF
TGTGCCAGCTCACCTGATCCCGGGACGGTGAACACTGAAGCTTTCTTT
>TRBJ1-5|TRBV25-1|NA|few
CASSDSSSNQPQHF
TGTGCCAGCAGCGACAGTTCAAGTAATCAGCCCCAGCATTTT
>TRBJ1-2|TRBV7-9|NA|NA
CASRGDDNYGYTF
TGTGCCAGCAGAGGGGACGATAACTATGGCTACACCTTC